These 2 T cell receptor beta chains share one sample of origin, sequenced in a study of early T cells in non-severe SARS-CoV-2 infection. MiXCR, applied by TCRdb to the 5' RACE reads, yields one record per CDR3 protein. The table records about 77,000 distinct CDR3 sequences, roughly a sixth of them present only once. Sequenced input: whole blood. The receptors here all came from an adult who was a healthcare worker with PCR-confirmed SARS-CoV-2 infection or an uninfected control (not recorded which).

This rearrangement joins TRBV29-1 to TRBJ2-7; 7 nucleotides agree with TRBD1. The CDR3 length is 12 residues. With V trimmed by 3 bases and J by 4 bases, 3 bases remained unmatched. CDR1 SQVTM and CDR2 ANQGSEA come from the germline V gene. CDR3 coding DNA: TGCAGCGTTGAGGGACAGAGATACGAGCAGTACTTC. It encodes CSVEGQRYEQYF.

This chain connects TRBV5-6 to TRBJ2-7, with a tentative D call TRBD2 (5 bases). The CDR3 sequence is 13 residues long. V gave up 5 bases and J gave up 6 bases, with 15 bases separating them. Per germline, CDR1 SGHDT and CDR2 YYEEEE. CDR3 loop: CASSPQTRGEQYF. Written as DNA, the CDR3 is TGTGCCAGCAGTCCTCAGACCCGGGGCGAGCAGTACTTC.